This T cell receptor (beta chain) was captured in a study of blood T cell repertoires in COVID-19. Whole-study context: Material from acute and convalescent COVID-19 was sourced from the United States, Italy and Spain. PBMCs, B-cell-depleted T cells, or T cells provided the cDNA or gDNA that made up the material.

The CDR3 loop spans 15 amino acids. Germline lookup yields CDR1 MDHEN and CDR2 SYDVKM. Trimming shortened V by 5 bases and J by 5 bases, and 18 bases separated the two germline ends. Per the study methods: It was from reference gene primer amplification that nucleated cell counts were estimated. Method: immunoSEQ multiplex PCR; TCRdb's copy keeps in-frame clones and lacks some. The V and J calls and clone size come from that table; D and trimming were worked out from the DNA. The sample holds about 140,000 clones, over 75% seen once. Sequenced sample: peripheral blood. The chain couples TRBV28 to TRBJ2-5; D is perhaps TRBD1 (6 bases). The clonotype was recovered from a man in his 70s with acute or convalescent COVID-19. CDR3 in DNA: TGTGCCAGCAGTCAAAGAACAGGGATCGGGGAGACCCAGTACTTC. Its translation is CASSQRTGIGETQYF.